These T cell receptor beta chains were read from a single sample in a study of blood T cells in healthy people across ages. MiXCR was run by TCRdb on the 5' RACE reads, yielding one entry per CDR3 protein. The sample lists fewer than 1,000,000 distinct CDR3 sequences, about 46% occurring once. Specimen: blood. The receptors here all came from a man older than 75 in good health. The CDR3 runs from the conserved cysteine through the conserved F or W. The order of the fields is V gene, D gene, clone size, J gene, CDR3 DNA, CDR3 protein. A D gene is named only where the DNA matches it firmly. Expanded clones are given a class, and other clones once, few, many or no size at all.

V: TRBV30
D: .
size: .
J: TRBJ1-4
DNA: TGTGCCTGGAGTGCCCCGGGGGCTAGGAATGAAAAACTGTTTTTT
CDR3: CAWSAPGARNEKLFF

V: TRBV9
D: .
size: .
J: TRBJ2-1
DNA: TGTGCCAGCAGCGTAACCGGGACTTCCTACAATGAGCAGTTCTTC
CDR3: CASSVTGTSYNEQFF

V: TRBV10-2
D: TRBD2
size: .
J: TRBJ2-7
DNA: TGCGCCAGCAGTGAGTCGAGACTAGCGGGAGGTGAGCAGTACTTC
CDR3: CASSESRLAGGEQYF

V: TRBV6-2/TRBV6-3
D: TRBD2
size: .
J: TRBJ2-7
DNA: TGTGCCAGCACCTACAGGGGTCTAGCGGGAACTATGGGCGAGCAGTACTTC
CDR3: CASTYRGLAGTMGEQYF

V: TRBV2
D: .
size: .
J: TRBJ2-5
DNA: TGTGCCAGCGTTGAAGGGCCGACGGGGACCCAGTACTTC
CDR3: CASVEGPTGTQYF

V: TRBV6-2/TRBV6-3
D: .
size: .
J: TRBJ1-6
DNA: TGTGCCAGCAGTTACCCCTGGTCTTTGGACAGCCTGAATTCACCCCCCCACTTT
CDR3: CASSYPWSLDSLNSPPHF

V: TRBV4-2
D: TRBD1
size: .
J: TRBJ2-6
DNA: TGTGCCACCGAATACCGGACAGGGTTTGGGGCCAACGTCCTGACTTTC
CDR3: CATEYRTGFGANVLTF

V: TRBV21-1
D: .
size: .
J: TRBJ2-4
DNA: TGTGCCGGCAGCAAAGATAGCGGGGTAGCCAAAAACATTCAGTACTTC
CDR3: CAGSKDSGVAKNIQYF

V: TRBV9
D: .
size: .
J: TRBJ2-1
DNA: TGTGCCAGCAGCGTAGACAGCATCGGGTACCGGGCTCAGCAGTTCTTC
CDR3: CASSVDSIGYRAQQFF

V: TRBV7-3
D: TRBD1
size: few
J: TRBJ2-6
DNA: TGTGCCAGCAGCTTGATGCCCTTGTTCAGGGGGTCGAGCTCTGGGGCCAACGTCCTGACTTTC
CDR3: CASSLMPLFRGSSSGANVLTF

V: TRBV5-1
D: .
size: .
J: TRBJ2-7
DNA: TGCGCCAGCAGCTTGGATGGGGCAGGGGCCTACGAGCAGTACTTC
CDR3: CASSLDGAGAYEQYF

V: TRBV20-1
D: .
size: many
J: TRBJ2-7
DNA: TGCAGTGCTAGAGATTCAGCCCCGCTAGCCTACGAGCAGTACTTC
CDR3: CSARDSAPLAYEQYF

V: TRBV28
D: TRBD2
size: .
J: TRBJ2-1
DNA: TGTGCCAGCAGTAGATCCTCCGGACTAGCGGGAATTTATTACAATGAGCAGTTCTTC
CDR3: CASSRSSGLAGIYYNEQFF

V: TRBV12-3/TRBV12-4
D: TRBD2
size: .
J: TRBJ2-5
DNA: TGTGCCAGCAGTGAAGCGGGAGGGCCGGAGACCCAGTACTTC
CDR3: CASSEAGGPETQYF

V: TRBV5-1
D: .
size: .
J: TRBJ2-2
DNA: TGCGCCAGCAGGTCCGGGACATACACGAACACCGGGGAGCTGTTTTTT
CDR3: CASRSGTYTNTGELFF

V: TRBV2
D: TRBD1
size: .
J: TRBJ2-7
DNA: TGTGCCAGCAGATTCGACAGGGCATCTAACGAGCAGTACTTC
CDR3: CASRFDRASNEQYF

V: TRBV9
D: TRBD2
size: .
J: TRBJ2-7
DNA: TGTGCCAGCAGCGTTAGCGGGAGGTCCCCCTACGAGCAGTACTTC
CDR3: CASSVSGRSPYEQYF

V: TRBV6-6
D: .
size: .
J: TRBJ1-5
DNA: TGTGCCAGCAGACATCCGGGGAATGGCAATCAGCCCCAGCATTTT
CDR3: CASRHPGNGNQPQHF

V: TRBV5-1
D: .
size: .
J: TRBJ2-1
DNA: TGCGCCAGCAGCTTGGGTTACGGGGAAAGCTCCTACAATGAGCAGTTCTTC
CDR3: CASSLGYGESSYNEQFF

V: TRBV6-5
D: .
size: .
J: TRBJ2-7
DNA: TGTGCCAGCAGTACGGGGGAAGGCGAGCAGTACTTC
CDR3: CASSTGEGEQYF

V: TRBV3-1
D: .
size: few
J: TRBJ2-5
DNA: TGTGCCAGCAGCCCTAGGAGGCAAGAGACCCAGTACTTC
CDR3: CASSPRRQETQYF

V: TRBV7-6
D: .
size: few
J: TRBJ2-3
DNA: TGTGCCAGCAGCCGCCTAGTCGTCCCAGATACGCAGTATTTT
CDR3: CASSRLVVPDTQYF

V: TRBV7-6
D: .
size: few
J: TRBJ2-3
DNA: TGTGCCAGCAGGTTAACACAGGGAGATACGCAGTATTTT
CDR3: CASRLTQGDTQYF

V: TRBV20-1
D: .
size: few
J: TRBJ2-5
DNA: TGCAGTGCTAGAGTTCAACAAGAGACCCAGTACTTC
CDR3: CSARVQQETQYF

V: TRBV5-1
D: TRBD2
size: .
J: TRBJ2-1
DNA: TGCGCCAGCAGCTTGGTAAGCGGGGGCTCCTTTGGAAATGAGCAGTTCTTC
CDR3: CASSLVSGGSFGNEQFF

V: TRBV4-2
D: .
size: many
J: TRBJ2-1
DNA: TGTGCCAGCAGCCTATTGGGACCGAGCTCCTACAATGAGCAGTTCTTC
CDR3: CASSLLGPSSYNEQFF

V: TRBV20-1
D: .
size: .
J: TRBJ2-7
DNA: TGCAGTGCTAGGAAAAGCGGGTCCAACTCCTACGAGCAGTACTTC
CDR3: CSARKSGSNSYEQYF

V: TRBV28
D: .
size: few
J: TRBJ2-5
DNA: TGTGCCAGCAGTTTCTTGCCGCGCCCCGCAGGAGAGACCCAGTACTTC
CDR3: CASSFLPRPAGETQYF

V: TRBV10-3
D: .
size: .
J: TRBJ1-1
DNA: TGTGCCAGCGGACAGCCTGAAGCTTTCTTT
CDR3: CASGQPEAFF

V: TRBV2
D: .
size: .
J: TRBJ2-6
DNA: TGTGCCAGCAGTCGTGATCCAGGAGCCTCTAGGGCCAACGTCCTGACTTTC
CDR3: CASSRDPGASRANVLTF

V: TRBV18
D: .
size: .
J: TRBJ2-1
DNA: TGTGCCAGCTCACCTCGTTCGGGGGGCGGGGACACCTACAATGAGCAGTTCTTC
CDR3: CASSPRSGGGDTYNEQFF

V: TRBV18
D: TRBD1
size: .
J: TRBJ1-5
DNA: TGTGCCAGCTCACGGGGACAGGGAGAGCAGCCCCAGCATTTT
CDR3: CASSRGQGEQPQHF

V: TRBV19
D: .
size: .
J: TRBJ2-1
DNA: TGTGCCAGTAGTACAGACTACGGTGGGAATGAGCAGTTCTTC
CDR3: CASSTDYGGNEQFF

V: TRBV11-3
D: .
size: .
J: TRBJ1-4
DNA: TGTGCCAGCAGCCCCCCCCCTAGGGGAGACGAAAAACTGTTTTTT
CDR3: CASSPPPRGDEKLFF

V: TRBV28
D: .
size: .
J: TRBJ2-7
DNA: TGTGCCAGCAGTTTTACACAGGGTAACAACGAGCAGTACTTC
CDR3: CASSFTQGNNEQYF

V: TRBV3-1
D: .
size: .
J: TRBJ2-3
DNA: TGTGCCAGCAGCCACACACCGGGGGCTGGAGATACGCAGTATTTT
CDR3: CASSHTPGAGDTQYF

V: TRBV29-1
D: .
size: few
J: TRBJ2-3
DNA: TGCAGCGTTGCCGGGACTCCAAGCACAGATACGCAGTATTTT
CDR3: CSVAGTPSTDTQYF